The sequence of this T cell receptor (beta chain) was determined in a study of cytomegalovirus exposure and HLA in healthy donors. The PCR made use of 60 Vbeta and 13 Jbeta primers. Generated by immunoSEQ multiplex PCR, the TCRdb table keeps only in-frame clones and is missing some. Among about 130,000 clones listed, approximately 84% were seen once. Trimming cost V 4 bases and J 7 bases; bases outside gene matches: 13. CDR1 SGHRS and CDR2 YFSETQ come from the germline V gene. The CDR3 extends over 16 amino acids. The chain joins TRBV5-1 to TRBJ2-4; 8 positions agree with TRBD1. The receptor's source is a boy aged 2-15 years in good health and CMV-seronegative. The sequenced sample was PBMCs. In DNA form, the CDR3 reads TGCGCCAGCAGCCCTGGAGGGGACAGGATAAGGAACATTCAGTACTTC. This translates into CASSPGGDRIRNIQYF.